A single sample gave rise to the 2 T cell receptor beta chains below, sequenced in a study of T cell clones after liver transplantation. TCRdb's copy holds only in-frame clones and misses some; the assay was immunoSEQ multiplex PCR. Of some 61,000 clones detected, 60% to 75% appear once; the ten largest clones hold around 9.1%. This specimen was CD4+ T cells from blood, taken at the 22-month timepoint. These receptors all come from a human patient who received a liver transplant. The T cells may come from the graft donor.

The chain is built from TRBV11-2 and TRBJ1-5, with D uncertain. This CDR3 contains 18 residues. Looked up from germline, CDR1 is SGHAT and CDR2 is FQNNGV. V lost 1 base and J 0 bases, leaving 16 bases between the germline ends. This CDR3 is CASSLGRIWGDSNQPQHF. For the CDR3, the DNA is TGTGCCAGCAGCTTAGGCCGAATCTGGGGTGATAGCAATCAGCCCCAGCATTTT. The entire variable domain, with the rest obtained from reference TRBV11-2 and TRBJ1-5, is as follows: EAGVAQSPRYKIIEKRQSVAFWCNPISGHATLYWYQQILGQGPKLLIQFQNNGVVDDSQLPKDRFSAERLKGVDSTLKIQPAKLEDSAVYLCASSLGRIWGDSNQPQHFGDGTRLSIL.

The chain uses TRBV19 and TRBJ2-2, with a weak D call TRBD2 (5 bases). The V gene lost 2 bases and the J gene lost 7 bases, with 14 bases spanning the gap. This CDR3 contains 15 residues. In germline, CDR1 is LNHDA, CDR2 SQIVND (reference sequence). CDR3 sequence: CASSIRYRGFGELFF. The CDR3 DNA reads TGTGCCAGTAGTATAAGATACCGCGGGTTCGGGGAGCTGTTTTTT.